Listed here are 2 T cell receptor beta chains from one sample, sequenced in a study of T cell changes during pregnancy in multiple sclerosis. TCRdb's table, derived via immunoSEQ multiplex PCR, lists solely in-frame clones and lacks some. The sample yields 40,000 to 55,000 clones, approximately 92% seen once. The sample taken for sequencing was peripheral blood. The source is a female donor with multiple sclerosis, enrolled in a pregnancy study.

CDR3 loop: CASRQGESPYEQYF. CDR3 in DNA: TGCGCCAGCCGGCAGGGGGAAAGCCCCTACGAGCAGTACTTC. This sequence joins TRBV5-1 and TRBJ2-7; 7 bases align to TRBD1. The CDR3 is 14 residues long. V trimming: 7 bases; J trimming: 2 bases; junction bases outside the gene matches: 9. Looked up from germline, CDR1 is SGHRS and CDR2 is YFSETQ.

The rearrangement links TRBV5-1 to TRBJ2-5, with D perhaps matching TRBD1 (6 bases). V was clipped by 4 bases and J by 4 bases, with 14 bases between them. This CDR3 comprises 14 residues. Germline V gene data show CDR1 as SGHRS and CDR2 as YFSETQ. The CDR3 nucleotides are TGCGCCAGCAGCATACAGGGTCAGTCAGAGACCCAGTACTTC. It translates to CASSIQGQSETQYF.